Listed here are 12 T cell receptor beta chains from one sample, sequenced in a study of T cell clonality in common variable immunodeficiency. Produced via immunoSEQ multiplex PCR; TCRdb's table is partial and in-frame only. This sample carries 35,000 to 45,000 clones, none of them present only once. The sequenced sample consisted of peripheral blood mononuclear cells. These receptor sequences come from a person aged 18 to 75 in good health.

This clone was observed many times. With the read ending 3 residues before the CDR3 end, the germline J gene is used to fill in that end. The gene calls are TRBV6-1 and TRBJ1-2; D is ambiguous. Germline V gene data show CDR1 as MNHNS and CDR2 as SASEGT. This CDR3 has 11 amino acids. V dropped 3 bases and J dropped 5 bases, with 4 bases sitting between them. CDR3: CASSDSYGYTF. The covered CDR3 bases are TGTGCCAGCAGTGACAGTTATGGC.

The CDR3 is CASSPPSTGGLYDYTF. The sequenced part of the CDR3 DNA is TGTGCCAGCTCACCACCGTCGACAGGGGGCTTATACGAC. The chain couples TRBV18 to TRBJ1-2; 10 bases are shared with TRBD1. The read halts 3 residues ahead of the CDR3 end, with the missing end drawn from the germline J gene. CDR1 and CDR2 from the germline V gene are KGHSH and LQKENI. CDR3 size: 16 residues.

This clone was counted many times. The read terminates 3 residues ahead of where the CDR3 ends, so the germline J gene completes it. The V gene is TRBV29-1, the J gene TRBJ2-1; 8 bases agree with TRBD2. CDR1 SQVTM and CDR2 ANQGSEA come from the germline V gene. The CDR3 is 16 amino acids. Losses at the gene ends were 0 bases for V and 9 bases for J; bases not matched to a gene: 13. The CDR3 DNA, read in part, is TGCAGCGTTGAAGATCCTCAGCGGGGGAGGTTTGGTGAG. It encodes CSVEDPQRGRFGE. The full CDR3 protein is CSVEDPQRGRFGEQFF.

This clone was seen repeatedly, ten times or more. Sequencing ends 3 residues short of the CDR3 end; the germline J gene provides the rest. The V and J genes are TRBV5-4 and TRBJ2-5; 7 bases agree with TRBD2. V gave up 2 bases and J gave up 3 bases; unmatched junction bases: 10. The CDR3 loop spans 16 amino acids. The germline gives CDR1 SGHNT, CDR2 YYREEE (reference sequence). The DNA read from the CDR3 is TGTGCCAGCAGCTTTTTGGGCCTAGCGGAGAAAGAGACC. It translates to CASSFLGLAEKET. The CDR3 in its entirety is CASSFLGLAEKETQYF.

This clone was detected many times. From the germline J gene comes the end of the CDR3, since the read stops 3 residues before it. The rearrangement uses TRBV7-2 and TRBJ1-2; TRBD1 might be the D (5 bases). The CDR3 is 15 amino acids. The V gene lost 2 bases and the J gene lost 3 bases, with 13 bases spanning the gap. The germline gives CDR1 SGHTA, CDR2 FQGNSA. The CDR3 is CASSLFKGRDYGYTF. Incomplete CDR3 DNA: TGTGCCAGCAGCTTATTTAAGGGGAGGGACTATGGC.

This clone appeared many times. The read ends 3 residues early relative to the CDR3; the germline J gene fills the gap. V is TRBV20-1 and J is TRBJ2-5; 12 bases are shared with TRBD1. The germline V gene has CDR1 DFQATT and CDR2 SNEGSKA (reference sequence). V gave up 4 bases and J gave up 5 bases; unmatched junction bases: 11. This CDR3 is 16 amino acids long. The sequenced CDR3 bases are TGCAGTGCTAAGAGGGGACAGGGGGCTTGGGGGGAGACC. Translation: CSAKRGQGAWGET. In full, the CDR3 reads CSAKRGQGAWGETQYF.

With regard to this clone: The sequenced fragment ends 3 residues before the CDR3 boundary, so the rest is inferred from the germline J gene. The chain joins TRBV18 to TRBJ2-5; 7 positions agree with TRBD1. From germline, CDR1 is KGHSH and CDR2 LQKENI. The CDR3 is made up of 15 amino acids. V was clipped by 0 bases and J by 0 bases; unmatched bases: 1. CDR3 bases read: TGTGCCAGCTCACCACCGACAGGGTACCAAGAGACC. This translates into CASSPPTGYQET. The CDR3 in full is CASSPPTGYQETQYF.

At least ten counts were recorded for this clone. The CDR3 extends 3 residues past the end of the read, so its final part is completed from the germline J gene. The chain employs TRBV10-3 and TRBJ2-7; the match to TRBD1 covers 9 bases. The CDR3 runs 14 residues. Per the germline V gene, CDR1 is ENHRY and CDR2 is SYGVKD. Trimming cost V 6 bases and J 6 bases; bases outside gene matches: 9. Partial CDR3 DNA: TGTGCCATCAGCCTCGCCGGGACAGGGATCGAG. Translated, it gives CAISLAGTGIE. The CDR3 in its entirety is CAISLAGTGIEQYF.

This clone occurred many times. The CDR3 extends 3 residues past the end of the read, so its final part is completed from the germline J gene. The V gene is TRBV19, the J gene TRBJ1-1, with D possibly matching TRBD1 (6 bases). The CDR3 covers 15 residues. CDR1 and CDR2 (germline): LNHDA, SQIVND (reference sequence). The V gene lost 2 bases and the J gene lost 4 bases, with 14 bases spanning the gap. The CDR3 sequence is CASSIFGQGRTEAFF. Incomplete CDR3 DNA: TGTGCCAGTAGTATATTCGGGCAGGGGCGCACTGAA. Complete variable domain (other parts from reference TRBV19 and TRBJ1-1): DGGITQSPKYLFRKEGQNVTLSCEQNLNHDAMYWYRQDPGQGLRLIYYSQIVNDFQKGDIAEGYSVSREKKESFPLTVTSAQKNPTAFYLCASSIFGQGRTEAFFGQGTRLTVV.

The table lists this clone with many counts. The CDR3 goes on 3 residues after the read ends, and that part is filled in from the germline J gene. The chain carries TRBV12-3 or TRBV12-4 and TRBJ1-2; 7 nucleotides agree with TRBD1. The CDR3 runs to 14 residues. Incomplete CDR3 DNA: TGTGCCAGCAGTTTGGGCCGACAGGGAGGAGGC. This translates into CASSLGRQGGG. Given in full, the CDR3 is CASSLGRQGGGYTF.

This clone was counted between two and nine times. The read ends 3 residues before the CDR3 terminus; that terminus is restored from the germline J gene. The rearrangement uses TRBV18 and TRBJ1-2; D gene unclear. CDR1 and CDR2 from the germline V gene are KGHSH and LQKENI. The CDR3 extends over 13 amino acids. The CDR3 loop reads CASRTKSTDTYTF. Incomplete CDR3 DNA: TGTGCCAGCCGGACTAAAAGCACAGATACC.

This clone was counted ten times or more. The CDR3 end falls 3 residues outside the read, so it is completed with the germline J gene. This chain connects TRBV30 to TRBJ1-2; TRBD1 matches 9 bases. The V gene end was trimmed by 4 bases and the J gene end by 6 bases; junction bases not matched to a gene: 9. The CDR3 is made up of 14 amino acids. From germline, CDR1 is GTSNPN and CDR2 SVGIG (reference sequence). The CDR3 DNA, read in part, is TGTGCCTGGATCTCGTACAGGGGGCTTCATGGC. Residues: CAWISYRGLHG. The CDR3, in full, reads CAWISYRGLHGYTF.